This TCR beta chain is drawn from a study of blood T cell repertoires in COVID-19. Germline loops: CDR1 SGHNT, CDR2 YYREEE (reference sequence). CDR3 length equals 14 residues. V shed 5 bases, J shed 3 bases, and the junction held 2 bases outside the gene matches. Measured with immunoSEQ multiplex PCR; TCRdb has only the in-frame clones, and not every one. The sample has 250,000 or so clones; under 85% are singletons. The receptor was isolated from a human donor in a cohort sampled during active COVID-19. The genes are TRBV5-4 and TRBJ1-4, with 9 nucleotides matching TRBD1. Sequencing was carried out using peripheral blood. In DNA form, the CDR3 reads TGTGCCAGCAGGGGGACAGGGTCTAATGAAAAACTGTTTTTT. It codes for CASRGTGSNEKLFF.